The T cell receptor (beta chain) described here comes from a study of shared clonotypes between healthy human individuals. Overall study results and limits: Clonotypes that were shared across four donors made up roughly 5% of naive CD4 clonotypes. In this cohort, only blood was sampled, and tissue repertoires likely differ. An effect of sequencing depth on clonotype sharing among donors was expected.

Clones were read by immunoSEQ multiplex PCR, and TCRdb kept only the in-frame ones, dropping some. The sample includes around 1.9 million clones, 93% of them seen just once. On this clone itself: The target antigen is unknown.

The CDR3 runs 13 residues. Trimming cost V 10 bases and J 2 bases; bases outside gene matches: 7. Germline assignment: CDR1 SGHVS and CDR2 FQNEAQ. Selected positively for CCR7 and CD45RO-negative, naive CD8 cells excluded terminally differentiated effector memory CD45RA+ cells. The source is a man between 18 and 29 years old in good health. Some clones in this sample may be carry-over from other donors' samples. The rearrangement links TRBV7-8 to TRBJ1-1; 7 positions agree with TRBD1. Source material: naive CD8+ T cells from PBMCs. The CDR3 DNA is TGTGCCATCGAGGACAGGATTAACACTGAAGCTTTCTTT. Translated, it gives CAIEDRINTEAFF.